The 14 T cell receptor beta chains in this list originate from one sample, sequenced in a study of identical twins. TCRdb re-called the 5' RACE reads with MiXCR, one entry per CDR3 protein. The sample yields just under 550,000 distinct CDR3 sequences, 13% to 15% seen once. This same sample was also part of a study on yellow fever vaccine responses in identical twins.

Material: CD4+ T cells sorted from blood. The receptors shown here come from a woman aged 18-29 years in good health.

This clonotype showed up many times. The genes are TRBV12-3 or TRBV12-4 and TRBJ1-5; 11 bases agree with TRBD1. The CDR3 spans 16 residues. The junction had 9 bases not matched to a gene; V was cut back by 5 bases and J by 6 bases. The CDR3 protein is CASSPRDRGNGQPQHF. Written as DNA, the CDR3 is TGTGCCAGCAGTCCCCGGGACAGGGGGAATGGTCAGCCCCAGCATTTT.

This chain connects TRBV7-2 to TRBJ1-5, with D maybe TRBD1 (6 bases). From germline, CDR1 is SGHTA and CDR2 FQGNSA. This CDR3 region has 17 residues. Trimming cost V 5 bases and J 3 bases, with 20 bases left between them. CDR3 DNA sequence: TGTGCCAGCAGCCAAGGGGGGACCCAAGGATACAATCAGCCCCAGCATTTT. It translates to CASSQGGTQGYNQPQHF.

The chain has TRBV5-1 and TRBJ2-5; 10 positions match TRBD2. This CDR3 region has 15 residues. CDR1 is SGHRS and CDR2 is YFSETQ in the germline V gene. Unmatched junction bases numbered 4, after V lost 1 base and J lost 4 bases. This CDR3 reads CASSLTSGARETQYF. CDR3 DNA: TGCGCCAGCAGCTTGACTAGCGGGGCTCGAGAGACCCAGTACTTC.

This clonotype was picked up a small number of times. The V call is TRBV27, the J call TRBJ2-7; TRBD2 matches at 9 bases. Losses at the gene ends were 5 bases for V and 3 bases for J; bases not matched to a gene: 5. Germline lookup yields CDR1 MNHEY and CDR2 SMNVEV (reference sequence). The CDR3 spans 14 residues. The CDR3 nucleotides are TGTGCCAGCAGTAACAAGCGGGGGGTCTACGAGCAGTACGTC. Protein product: CASSNKRGVYEQYV.

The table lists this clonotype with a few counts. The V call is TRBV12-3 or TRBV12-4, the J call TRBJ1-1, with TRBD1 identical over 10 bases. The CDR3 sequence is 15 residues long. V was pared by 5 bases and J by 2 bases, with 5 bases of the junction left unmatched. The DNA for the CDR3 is TGTGCCAGCAGTCGGGGACAGGGGATTAACACTGAAGCTTTCTTT. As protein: CASSRGQGINTEAFF.

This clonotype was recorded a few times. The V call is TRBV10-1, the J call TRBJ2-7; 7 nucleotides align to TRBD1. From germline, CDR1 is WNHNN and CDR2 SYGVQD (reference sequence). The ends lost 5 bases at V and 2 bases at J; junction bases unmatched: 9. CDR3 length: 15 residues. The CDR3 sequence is CASSQATTGTYEQYF. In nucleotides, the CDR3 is TGCGCCAGCAGTCAGGCAACGACAGGGACCTACGAGCAGTACTTC.

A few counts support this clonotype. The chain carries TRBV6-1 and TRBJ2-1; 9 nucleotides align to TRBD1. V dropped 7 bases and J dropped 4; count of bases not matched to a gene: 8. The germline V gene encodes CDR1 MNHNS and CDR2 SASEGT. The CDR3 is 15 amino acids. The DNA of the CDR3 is TGTGCCAGCAAGGGACAGGGTAGCCTATACAATGAGCAGTTCTTC. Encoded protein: CASKGQGSLYNEQFF.

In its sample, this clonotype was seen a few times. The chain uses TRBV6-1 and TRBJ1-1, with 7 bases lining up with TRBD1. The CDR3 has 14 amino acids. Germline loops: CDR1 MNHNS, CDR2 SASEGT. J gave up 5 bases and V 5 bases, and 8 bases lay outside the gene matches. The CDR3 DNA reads TGTGCCAGCAGTAAAACCAGGGGGAGGACTGAAGCTTTCTTT. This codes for CASSKTRGRTEAFF.

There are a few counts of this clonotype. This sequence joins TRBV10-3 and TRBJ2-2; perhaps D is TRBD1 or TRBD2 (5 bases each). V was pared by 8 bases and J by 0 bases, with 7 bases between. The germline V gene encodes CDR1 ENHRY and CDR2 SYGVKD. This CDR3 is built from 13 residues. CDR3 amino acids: CAIRDPNTGELFF. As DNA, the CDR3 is TGTGCCATCCGGGACCCGAACACCGGGGAGCTGTTTTTT.

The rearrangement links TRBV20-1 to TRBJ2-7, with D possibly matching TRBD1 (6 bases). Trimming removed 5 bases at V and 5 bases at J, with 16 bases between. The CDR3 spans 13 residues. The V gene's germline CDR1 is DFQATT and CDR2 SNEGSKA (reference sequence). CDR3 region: CSARHREFHEQYV. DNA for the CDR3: TGCAGTGCTCGACACAGGGAGTTCCACGAGCAGTACGTC.

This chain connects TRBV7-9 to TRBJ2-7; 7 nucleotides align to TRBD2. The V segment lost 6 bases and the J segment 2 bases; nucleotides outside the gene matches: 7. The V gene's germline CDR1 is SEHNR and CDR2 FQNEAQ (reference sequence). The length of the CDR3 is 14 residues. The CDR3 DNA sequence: TGTGCCAGCAGTCTACGGGGGGAAACCTACGAGCAGTACGTC. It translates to CASSLRGETYEQYV.

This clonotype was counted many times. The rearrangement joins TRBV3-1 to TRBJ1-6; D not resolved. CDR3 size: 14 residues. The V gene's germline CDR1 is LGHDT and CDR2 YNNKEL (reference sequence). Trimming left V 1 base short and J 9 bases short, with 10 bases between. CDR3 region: CASSQGVSSSPLHF. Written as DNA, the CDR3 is TGTGCCAGCAGCCAAGGGGTCAGCAGTTCACCCCTCCACTTT.

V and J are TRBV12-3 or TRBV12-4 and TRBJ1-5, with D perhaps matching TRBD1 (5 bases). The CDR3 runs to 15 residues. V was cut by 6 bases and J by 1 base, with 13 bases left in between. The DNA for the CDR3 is TGTGCCAGCAGGCAGGGAACTTGGAGCAATCAGCCCCAGCATTTT. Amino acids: CASRQGTWSNQPQHF.

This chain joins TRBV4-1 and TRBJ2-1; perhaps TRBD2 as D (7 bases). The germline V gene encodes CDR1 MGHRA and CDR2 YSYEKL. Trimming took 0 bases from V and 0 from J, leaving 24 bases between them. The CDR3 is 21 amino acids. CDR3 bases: TGCGCCAGCAGCCAAGATGGGGGAGGGGGGGCCAAAACGAGCTCCTACAATGAGCAGTTCTTC. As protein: CASSQDGGGGAKTSSYNEQFF.